The text below deals with one T cell receptor (beta chain). As yet, its antigen is unknown. The CDR3 spans 16 residues. Trimming cost V 4 bases and J 9 bases, with 22 bases left between them. CDR1 and CDR2 (germline): SGHAT, FQNNGV. Several immunoSEQ 96-well plates shared each subset's DNA, each plate a replicate. Source study methods: There were no quality scores in the junction-only immunoSEQ sequences, so filtering differed. Repertoires were generated with immunoSEQ multiplex PCR, while TCRdb's copy carries only in-frame clones and drops some. V, J and clone size reflect that table, while D and trimming were determined from the DNA. The sample carries about 490,000 clones, around 80% recorded once. The record originates from a study of shared clonotypes between healthy human individuals. General study findings and limits: Measured sharing among donors was expected to vary with sequencing depth. It was only blood that was sampled, and tissue repertoires likely differ.

The source material was PBMCs. The V and J genes are TRBV11-2 and TRBJ2-4; possible D gene TRBD1, 7 bases. The clonotype originates from a woman aged 40 to 49 in good health. Some clones in this sample may be carry-over from other donors' samples. Written as DNA, the CDR3 is TGTGCCAGCAGCTCATACAGGGGCCGCGGGGTCGTCATTCAGTACTTC. Its translation: CASSSYRGRGVVIQYF.